This T cell receptor (beta chain) was recorded in a study of blood T cell repertoires in COVID-19. Study as a whole: Whether acute or convalescent, the COVID-19 samples came from the United States, Italy and Spain. The cDNA or gDNA used as material had been derived from T cells, B-cell-depleted T cells, or PBMCs.

Original processing notes: Reference gene primer amplification gave nucleated cell count estimates. Produced via immunoSEQ multiplex PCR; TCRdb's table is partial and in-frame only. V and J calls and clone size are those listed in that table; D and trimming were worked out from the DNA. Of approximately 200,000 clones detected, 70% to 85% appear once; the ten largest clones hold about 5.5%. Trimming stripped 3 bases from V and 1 base from J, with 6 bases between. Germline V lookup: CDR1 SEHNR, CDR2 FQNEAQ (reference sequence). The CDR3 is made up of 13 amino acids. Only one count was recorded for this clone.

The chain has TRBV7-9 and TRBJ2-5; D remains ambiguous. The source is a woman between 25 and 40 years old with acute or convalescent COVID-19. Specimen: peripheral blood. In nucleotides, the CDR3 is TGTGCCAGCAGCTTTTACGGCCAAGAGACCCAGTACTTC. Encoded protein: CASSFYGQETQYF.